The 26 T cell receptor beta chains listed next were all sequenced from one sample in a study of blood T cell repertoires in COVID-19. Sequencing was performed with immunoSEQ multiplex PCR; in TCRdb, only in-frame clones are kept and a portion is missing. The sample records 120,000 to 150,000 clones, 70% to 90% being singletons. Sequencing was done on a sample of peripheral blood. The receptors come from a human donor in a cohort sampled during active COVID-19.

This clone has just one count. This chain joins TRBV5-1 and TRBJ1-1; D is perhaps TRBD1 (5 bases). Germline V gives CDR1 SGHRS, CDR2 YFSETQ. This CDR3 comprises 15 residues. Trimming took off 2 bases at V and 1 base at J, with 12 bases between the two ends. The CDR3: CASSFVGPPNTEAFF. CDR3 in DNA: TGCGCCAGCAGCTTCGTGGGGCCCCCGAACACTGAAGCTTTCTTT.

The genes are TRBV28 and TRBJ2-2; a possible D gene is TRBD1 (6 bases). The CDR3 covers 12 residues. CDR1 is MDHEN, CDR2 SYDVKM, per germline. The V and J ends lost 6 bases and 6 bases respectively, with 8 bases between them. The CDR3 loop reads CASSRGAGELFF. For the CDR3, the DNA is TGTGCCAGCAGCAGGGGTGCCGGGGAGCTGTTTTTT.

The chain is built from TRBV2 and TRBJ2-7, with 8 bases that match TRBD1. Trimming took 10 bases from V and 5 from J; bases not matched to a gene: 10. The CDR3 loop spans 13 amino acids. The germline gives CDR1 SNHLY, CDR2 FYNNEI. The CDR3 spells CATWDRSRHEQYF. In DNA form, the CDR3 reads TGTGCCACTTGGGACAGGTCCAGGCACGAGCAGTACTTC.

The genes are TRBV3-1 (or the pseudogene TRBV3-2) and TRBJ2-4; 7 bases are shared with TRBD1. Germline loops: CDR1 LGHDT, CDR2 YNNKEL (reference sequence). V trimming: 4 bases; J trimming: 0 bases; junction bases outside the gene matches: 15. The CDR3 covers 19 residues. CDR3 sequence reads: CASSLERLRGTVAKNIQYF. The DNA of the CDR3 is TGTGCCAGCAGCCTAGAACGCCTCAGGGGGACAGTAGCCAAAAACATTCAGTACTTC.

The V call is TRBV16, the J call TRBJ1-1; D unclear. Germline CDR1 KGHSY, CDR2 FQNENV. CDR3 length equals 15 residues. V was clipped by 0 bases and J by 3 bases, with 11 bases between them. CDR3: CASSQSRGVDTEAFF. CDR3 nucleotides: TGTGCCAGCAGCCAATCGCGGGGTGTGGACACTGAAGCTTTCTTT.

The chain joins TRBV7-2 to TRBJ1-6; 10 bases align to TRBD1. With 2 bases clipped from V and 9 bases from J, the junction kept 7 bases outside the gene matches. CDR1 and CDR2 from the germline V gene are SGHTA and FQGNSA. The CDR3 runs to 16 residues. The DNA of the CDR3 is TGTGCCAGCAGCTTACGACAGGGGGCCTTAGGTTCACCCCTCCACTTT. The encoded protein is CASSLRQGALGSPLHF.

As to this clone: Other DNA sequences from this sample encode an identical CDR3 as well. The chain carries TRBV7-6 and TRBJ2-7; 7 bases align to TRBD1. V was pared by 1 base and J by 2 bases, with 2 bases of the junction left unmatched. Per germline, CDR1 SGHVS and CDR2 FNYEAQ. The CDR3 has 14 amino acids. CDR3 region: CASSLGQGAYEQYF. For the CDR3, the DNA is TGTGCCAGCAGCTTAGGGCAGGGGGCCTACGAGCAGTACTTC.

This sequence joins TRBV6-2 or TRBV6-3 and TRBJ2-3; tentatively, D is TRBD1 (6 bases). The CDR3 has 15 residues. The germline CDR1 and CDR2 sequences are MNHEY and SVGEGT. V lost 2 bases and J lost 5, with 14 bases in between. CDR3 region: CASSYARGGKDTQYF. The CDR3 nucleotides are TGTGCCAGCAGTTACGCCAGAGGGGGAAAAGATACGCAGTATTTT.

This clone was recorded once. The rearrangement links TRBV23-1 to TRBJ2-7, with TRBD2 matching 9 bases. TRBV23-1 is marked as an open reading frame, function uncertain. The CDR3 runs to 15 residues. J was trimmed by 2 bases and V by 8 bases; bases with no gene match: 10. Written as DNA, the CDR3 is TGCGCCAGCTCTCATAGCGGGGGTATCCCCTACGAGCAGTACTTC. Translation gives CASSHSGGIPYEQYF.

The chain recombines TRBV4-1 with TRBJ1-1; D may be TRBD1 (6 bases). Germline V gene sequence: CDR1 MGHRA, CDR2 YSYEKL. The CDR3 runs 14 residues. V gave up 3 bases and J gave up 1 base, with 9 bases separating them. This CDR3 reads CASSHLTGNTEAFF. CDR3 nucleotides: TGCGCCAGCAGCCACTTGACAGGGAACACTGAAGCTTTCTTT.

Regarding this clone: A far larger clone differs by one base, so this is likely a read error. The sample carries other DNA sequences with the same CDR3. As DNA, the CDR3 is TGCGCCAGCAGCTTATGGGGGGGGGCGCTCACAGATACGCAGTATTTT. Protein sequence: CASSLWGGALTDTQYF. This sequence joins TRBV11-1 and TRBJ2-3, with TRBD2 as a possible D gene (7 bases). The CDR3 consists of 16 residues. Germline V CDR1 and CDR2: SGHAT, FQDESV (reference sequence).

The V and J genes are TRBV5-1 and TRBJ2-5; no definite D call. V was cut by 0 bases and J by 1 base, with 7 bases left in between. The germline gives CDR1 SGHRS, CDR2 YFSETQ. CDR3 length equals 14 residues. CDR3 sequence: CASSLETTQETQYF. The CDR3 coding sequence is TGCGCCAGCAGCTTGGAAACTACCCAAGAGACCCAGTACTTC.

This clone was observed a handful of times. The chain recombines TRBV6-6 with TRBJ1-1, with 7 bases matching TRBD1. Germline V gene sequence: CDR1 MNHNY, CDR2 SVGAGI (reference sequence). The length of the CDR3 is 14 residues. The J segment lost 1 base and the V segment lost 7 bases, leaving 6 bases of the junction unmatched. Here the CDR3 DNA reads TGTGCCAGCATAGGGGGCCTTTGGAACACTGAAGCTTTCTTT. Translated: CASIGGLWNTEAFF.

This clone was seen only a few times. The chain couples TRBV13 to TRBJ1-2; a weak D match, TRBD1 (6 bases). Deletions cut 2 bases from V and 5 bases from J, with 18 bases between. Germline CDR1 is PRHDT and CDR2 is FYEKMQ (reference sequence). This CDR3 comprises 16 residues. CDR3 amino acids: CASSLRYHRDEYGYTF. Here the CDR3 DNA reads TGTGCCAGCAGCTTAAGATACCACAGGGATGAATATGGCTACACCTTC.

The V gene is TRBV29-1, the J gene TRBJ2-3; D is undetermined. CDR1 is SQVTM and CDR2 is ANQGSEA in the germline V gene. V was cut by 3 bases and J by 3 bases, with 7 bases left in between. The CDR3 consists of 12 residues. In nucleotides, the CDR3 is TGCAGCGTTGACGCGGTTACAGATACGCAGTATTTT. As protein: CSVDAVTDTQYF.

The chain combines TRBV5-1 with TRBJ1-5, with D unclear. In germline, CDR1 is SGHRS, CDR2 YFSETQ. The CDR3 has 15 residues. With 0 bases removed from V and 0 bases from J, the gap between germline ends came to 7 bases. In DNA form, the CDR3 reads TGCGCCAGCAGCTTGGCCGGAGATAGCAATCAGCCCCAGCATTTT. This sequence encodes CASSLAGDSNQPQHF. The complete variable domain, with remaining parts taken from reference TRBV5-1 and TRBJ1-5, reads KAGVTQTPRYLIKTRGQQVTLSCSPISGHRSVSWYQQTPGQGLQFLFEYFSETQRNKGNFPGRFSGRQFSNSRSEMNVSTLELGDSALYLCASSLAGDSNQPQHFGDGTRLSIL.

The chain carries TRBV24-1 and TRBJ1-5; 9 positions agree with TRBD1. V dropped 2 bases and J dropped 0; count of bases not matched to a gene: 10. The CDR3 runs 19 residues. Germline loops: CDR1 KGHDR, CDR2 SFDVKD. Here the CDR3 DNA reads TGTGCCACCAGTGATTCCCCGGGACAGGGCCGTTTTAGCAATCAGCCCCAGCATTTT. Protein: CATSDSPGQGRFSNQPQHF.

The chain joins TRBV4-1 to TRBJ1-5; TRBD1 matches at 7 bases. The CDR3 length is 14 residues. Germline lookup yields CDR1 MGHRA and CDR2 YSYEKL. V lost 4 bases and J lost 5; bases outside the gene matches: 5. This CDR3 reads CASSPQTGYQPQHF. CDR3 DNA: TGCGCCAGCAGCCCCCAGACAGGGTATCAGCCCCAGCATTTT.

This chain connects TRBV11-2 to TRBJ2-3; TRBD2 might be the D (7 bases). This CDR3 has 15 amino acids. The germline gives CDR1 SGHAT, CDR2 FQNNGV. V lost 1 base and J 5 bases, leaving 13 bases between the germline ends. DNA for the CDR3: TGTGCCAGCAGCTTAGTGGGAGGGGGACGAGATACGCAGTATTTT. Amino acid sequence: CASSLVGGGRDTQYF.

The CDR3 DNA follows: TGCGCCAGCAGCTTGGGACAGGAGACGGGCTACACCTTC. It translates to CASSLGQETGYTF. The chain combines TRBV5-1 with TRBJ1-2; TRBD1 might be the D (6 bases). Germline V CDR1 and CDR2: SGHRS, YFSETQ. This CDR3 has 13 amino acids. Between the trimmed V and J ends, which lost 0 bases and 8 bases, there was a span of 11 bases.

This clone was seen once. The CDR3 here is CASSLGTGQGPKWQFF. In nucleotides, the CDR3 is TGTGCCAGCAGCTTAGGTACAGGACAGGGTCCCAAGTGGCAGTTCTTC. The V call is TRBV7-9, the J call TRBJ2-1, with 8 bases identical to TRBD1. Trimming removed 1 base from V and 12 bases from J; junction bases left unmatched: 14. Germline assignment: CDR1 SEHNR and CDR2 FQNEAQ (reference sequence). This CDR3 is 16 amino acids long.

The J gene is TRBJ1-2, the V gene TRBV11-2; D is uncertain. Germline CDR1 and CDR2: SGHAT and FQNNGV. The CDR3 loop spans 13 amino acids. V was cut by 5 bases and J by 5 bases, with 12 bases left in between. CDR3 nucleotide sequence: TGTGCCAGCAGCGGGGAGTGGGCGTATGGCTACACCTTC. This codes for CASSGEWAYGYTF.

This rearrangement joins TRBV19 to TRBJ2-3; 9 bases line up with TRBD2. The trim removed 6 bases at V and 6 bases at J, leaving 4 bases unmatched. Germline V gene sequence: CDR1 LNHDA, CDR2 SQIVND (reference sequence). The CDR3 has 13 residues. CDR3 sequence: CASRLAGGDTQYF. CDR3 DNA: TGTGCCAGTAGACTAGCGGGTGGTGATACGCAGTATTTT.

The chain employs TRBV10-3 and TRBJ1-5, with 7 nucleotides matching TRBD1. Germline V gene lookup returns CDR1 ENHRY and CDR2 SYGVKD. With 4 bases clipped from V and 1 base from J, the junction kept 4 bases outside the gene matches. The CDR3 has 15 amino acids. The DNA of the CDR3 is TGTGCCATCAGTGTCGAGGGACAGAGCAATCAGCCCCAGCATTTT. As protein: CAISVEGQSNQPQHF.

The V and J genes are TRBV29-1 and TRBJ2-1; 13 bases align to TRBD2. This CDR3 region has 16 residues. Germline V CDR1 and CDR2: SQVTM, ANQGSEA. The trim removed 7 bases at V and 5 bases at J, leaving 11 bases unmatched. CDR3 sequence: CSAHGLAGAANNEQFF. In DNA form, the CDR3 reads TGCAGCGCCCACGGACTAGCGGGAGCTGCGAACAATGAGCAGTTCTTC.

This chain joins TRBV10-3 and TRBJ1-3, with unresolved D. Trimming shortened V by 8 bases and J by 0 bases, and 14 bases separated the two germline ends. The germline gives CDR1 ENHRY, CDR2 SYGVKD. This CDR3 contains 15 residues. The chain's CDR3 is CAIRGGESSGNTIYF. The CDR3 DNA follows: TGTGCCATCCGAGGTGGTGAGAGCTCTGGAAACACCATATATTTT.